These 27 T cell receptor beta chains originate from one sample sequenced in a study of cytomegalovirus exposure and HLA in healthy donors. 60 Vbeta and 13 Jbeta primers were used in PCR. The method was immunoSEQ multiplex PCR; TCRdb's version includes in-frame clones alone and lacks a portion of them. The table lists about 120,000 clones, 72% of them singletons. The specimen was PBMCs. The receptors stem from a young man in good health and CMV-seronegative.

The rearrangement joins TRBV18 to TRBJ2-7; 8 positions agree with TRBD1. CDR3 length equals 14 residues. Trimming took 6 bases from V and 3 from J; bases not matched to a gene: 7. Germline V gene sequence: CDR1 KGHSH, CDR2 LQKENI. For the CDR3, the DNA is TGTGCCAGCTCCAGACAGGGGATCGGCTACGAGCAGTACTTC. It yields the protein CASSRQGIGYEQYF.

The chain combines TRBV13 with TRBJ1-2; 9 bases are shared with TRBD1. This CDR3 comprises 15 residues. Germline CDR1 is PRHDT and CDR2 is FYEKMQ (reference sequence). V lost 0 bases, J lost 4 bases, and 3 bases stayed unmatched. The DNA of the CDR3 is TGTGCCAGCAGCTTAGGGGGACAGGGAGTCTATGGCTACACCTTC. Protein sequence: CASSLGGQGVYGYTF.

With regard to this clone: Compared with germline, one end of the junction differs, possibly owing to a read error. The chain is built from TRBV6-5 and TRBJ2-4; 9 nucleotides match TRBD1. This CDR3 has 13 residues. The V gene's germline CDR1 is MNHEY and CDR2 SVGAGI. DNA for the CDR3: TGTGCCAGCAGCCCACTCGGACAGGGGACACGCTTGTTC. Translating gives CASSPLGQGTRLF.

The chain uses TRBV27 and TRBJ1-2; 10 nucleotides align to TRBD1. There are 16 residues in the CDR3. The V gene's germline CDR1 is MNHEY and CDR2 SMNVEV (reference sequence). The ends lost 5 bases at V and 4 bases at J; junction bases unmatched: 10. CDR3 sequence reads: CASSQWGTGAIYGYTF. CDR3 bases: TGTGCCAGCAGTCAATGGGGGACAGGGGCAATCTATGGCTACACCTTC.

The rearrangement links TRBV5-8 to TRBJ1-5; 7 positions match TRBD1. Germline values: CDR1 SGHTS, CDR2 YDEGEE. With V trimmed by 2 bases and J by 0 bases, 5 bases remained unmatched. The CDR3 is 16 residues long. CDR3 sequence reads: CASSLRQGYSNQPQHF. The CDR3 DNA is TGTGCCAGCAGCTTACGACAGGGATATAGCAATCAGCCCCAGCATTTT.

V gene TRBV7-9 combines with J gene TRBJ2-1, with 8 bases that match TRBD1. After removal of 5 bases from V and 3 bases from J, the junction contained 6 bases not matched to a gene. Per the germline V gene, CDR1 is SEHNR and CDR2 is FQNEAQ (reference sequence). This CDR3 region has 15 residues. CDR3 DNA: TGTGCCAGCAGCCCCCCAGGGGGCATCTACAATGAGCAGTTCTTC. It translates to CASSPPGGIYNEQFF.

This clone is medium-sized by share. The V gene is TRBV5-6, the J gene TRBJ1-1; D ambiguous. V was cut by 4 bases and J by 4 bases, with 14 bases left in between. Germline V gene sequence: CDR1 SGHDT, CDR2 YYEEEE. The CDR3 sequence is 14 residues long. This CDR3 is CASSINSGSTEAFF. In DNA form, the CDR3 reads TGTGCCAGCAGCATTAATTCCGGGAGCACTGAAGCTTTCTTT. Complete variable domain (other parts from reference TRBV5-6 and TRBJ1-1): DAGVTQSPTHLIKTRGQQVTLRCSPKSGHDTVSWYQQALGQGPQFIFQYYEEEERQRGNFPDRFSGHQFPNYSSELNVNALLLGDSALYLCASSINSGSTEAFFGQGTRLTVV.

The gene calls are TRBV5-4 and TRBJ1-4; TRBD1 matches at 7 bases. Trimming removed 4 bases from V and 4 bases from J; junction bases left unmatched: 7. Germline V CDR1 and CDR2: SGHNT, YYREEE (reference sequence). The CDR3 totals 15 residues. The CDR3 DNA follows: TGTGCCAGCAGCCCCAGACAGGGCGATAATGAAAAACTGTTTTTT. Its translation is CASSPRQGDNEKLFF.

The chain employs TRBV11-2 and TRBJ2-5, with 7 bases that match TRBD2. The V gene's germline CDR1 is SGHAT and CDR2 FQNNGV. J was trimmed by 4 bases and V by 8 bases; bases with no gene match: 16. The CDR3 runs 16 residues. The CDR3 is CASGRIPSGPLETQYF. DNA for the CDR3: TGTGCCAGCGGCAGAATTCCTAGCGGACCTCTAGAGACCCAGTACTTC.

The J gene is TRBJ2-2, the V gene TRBV5-1; D ambiguous. Germline CDR1 reads SGHRS; CDR2 reads YFSETQ. V was trimmed by 4 bases and J by 6 bases, leaving 13 bases between them. This CDR3 has 14 amino acids. Here the CDR3 DNA reads TGCGCCAGCAGCCCTAGGTCGGTTTCCGGGGAGCTGTTTTTT. Amino acid sequence: CASSPRSVSGELFF.

This clone has just a few counts. The chain employs TRBV28 and TRBJ1-4; maybe TRBD1 (6 bases). From germline, CDR1 is MDHEN and CDR2 SYDVKM. V was cut by 8 bases and J by 3 bases, with 16 bases left in between. The CDR3 is made up of 15 amino acids. The CDR3 reads CASSPGGGANEKLFF. The CDR3 coding sequence is TGTGCCAGCTCCCCGGGGGGGGGCGCTAATGAAAAACTGTTTTTT.

The chain has TRBV6-5 and TRBJ1-1, with D unclear. Germline CDR1 reads MNHEY; CDR2 reads SVGAGI. CDR3 length: 13 residues. V shed 5 bases and J shed 3 bases, with 10 bases lying between them. The CDR3 DNA reads as TGTGCCAGCAGTAGGAAGAGGGACACTGAAGCTTTCTTT. Encoded protein: CASSRKRDTEAFF.

The chain employs TRBV30 and TRBJ1-4; D gene ambiguous. Germline V gene lookup returns CDR1 GTSNPN and CDR2 SVGIG (reference sequence). V was clipped by 2 bases and J by 3 bases, with 13 bases between them. The CDR3 is made up of 15 amino acids. The CDR3 coding sequence is TGTGCCTGGAGTCCCTCTGGTACACCTAATGAAAAACTGTTTTTT. This gives the protein CAWSPSGTPNEKLFF.

The table lists this clone with a few counts. A junction end diverges from the germline sequence, so it may reflect a read error. The chain links TRBV7-9 to TRBJ1-1; D gene ambiguous. CDR1 is SEHNR and CDR2 is FQNEAQ in the germline V gene (reference sequence). The CDR3 runs to 13 residues. In DNA, the CDR3 is TGTTCCAGCAGCTTAGATATGAACACTGAAGCTTTCTTT. Translation gives CSSSLDMNTEAFF.

The V call is TRBV18, the J call TRBJ1-5, with 7 nucleotides matching TRBD1. Germline trimming cut 4 bases from V and 5 bases from J; bases unmatched to any gene: 5. CDR1 and CDR2 (germline): KGHSH, LQKENI. CDR3 length: 14 residues. CDR3 sequence (DNA): TGTGCCAGCTCACGACAGGGTTTTGATCAGCCCCAGCATTTT. This gives the protein CASSRQGFDQPQHF. The full variable domain, completed using reference TRBV18 and TRBJ1-5, is NAGVMQNPRHLVRRRGQEARLRCSPMKGHSHVYWYRQLPEEGLKFMVYLQKENIIDESGMPKERFSAEFPKEGPSILRIQQVVRGDSAAYFCASSRQGFDQPQHFGDGTRLSIL.

V and J are TRBV30 and TRBJ1-4; D not resolved. V dropped 2 bases and J dropped 5 bases, with 9 bases sitting between them. CDR3 length: 13 amino acids. Looked up from germline, CDR1 is GTSNPN and CDR2 is SVGIG (reference sequence). The CDR3 coding sequence is TGTGCCTGGAGTCTACGGGAGAATGAAAAACTGTTTTTT. This gives the protein CAWSLRENEKLFF.

J is TRBJ2-5 and V is TRBV6-5; D possibly corresponds to TRBD2 (6 bases). The DNA matches TRBJ2-7 better at its end, which makes the J call doubtful. CDR3 size: 16 residues. Germline-derived CDR1 and CDR2 are MNHEY and SVGAGI. The DNA for the CDR3 is TGTGCCAGCAGTTACTCAATCGGGGGAGGCGACTACGAGCAGTACTTC. It translates to CASSYSIGGGDYEQYF.

This sequence joins TRBV2 and TRBJ2-7; tentative D call: TRBD1 (5 bases). Germline assignment: CDR1 SNHLY and CDR2 FYNNEI. The V and J ends lost 0 bases and 7 bases respectively, with 13 bases between them. The CDR3 contains 14 residues. The CDR3 nucleotides read TGTGCCAGCAGTGAAGCGAGACGGACACAAGAGCAGTACTTC. Its protein product is CASSEARRTQEQYF.

The chain recombines TRBV11-3 with TRBJ2-3; D is possibly TRBD1 (6 bases). CDR3 size: 16 residues. CDR1 is SGHNT, CDR2 YENEEA, per germline. V dropped 3 bases and J dropped 1 base, with 14 bases sitting between them. As DNA, the CDR3 is TGTGCCAGCAGCTTCAGGACAGCGTCGGGCACAGATACGCAGTATTTT. Translating gives CASSFRTASGTDTQYF.

Only a few counts were recorded for this clone. This chain links TRBV27 with TRBJ1-6, with D uncertain. The CDR3 sequence is 15 residues long. Germline V lookup: CDR1 MNHEY, CDR2 SMNVEV (reference sequence). The V and J ends lost 3 bases and 0 bases respectively, with 6 bases between them. The CDR3 reads CASSFTDSYNSPLHF. DNA of the CDR3: TGTGCCAGCAGTTTCACAGACTCCTATAATTCACCCCTCCACTTT.

The CDR3 sequence: CASSLGSVGGQETQYF. The CDR3 region has the DNA TGTGCCAGCAGCTTGGGATCGGTGGGAGGCCAAGAGACCCAGTACTTC. This chain connects TRBV5-5 to TRBJ2-5, with a tentative D call TRBD2 (6 bases). V was pared by 0 bases and J by 1 base, with 13 bases between. The CDR3 is 16 amino acids. Germline-derived CDR1 and CDR2 are SGHKS and YYEKEE (reference sequence).

The gene calls are TRBV5-1 and TRBJ2-7, with D perhaps TRBD1 (6 bases). Germline V CDR1 and CDR2: SGHRS, YFSETQ. The CDR3 is 15 amino acids. V was trimmed by 1 base and J by 3 bases, leaving 14 bases between them. The CDR3 DNA sequence: TGCGCCAGCAGCTTGTCGGGGCACAGGGTCTACGAGCAGTACTTC. Its translation: CASSLSGHRVYEQYF.

This clone is a singleton in its sample. The chain carries TRBV6-5 and TRBJ2-7, with D uncertain. This CDR3 has 14 residues. V was shortened by 6 bases and J by 2 bases, with 14 bases between the two germline ends. Germline loops: CDR1 MNHEY, CDR2 SVGAGI. The CDR3 DNA sequence: TGTGCCAGCAGCACAGCAGGCCTACCCTACGAGCAGTACTTC. It encodes CASSTAGLPYEQYF.

The J gene is TRBJ2-5, the V gene TRBV29-1; D not resolved. The CDR3 is made up of 13 amino acids. V was pared by 8 bases and J by 0 bases, with 13 bases between. Germline assignment: CDR1 SQVTM and CDR2 ANQGSEA. The CDR3 protein is CSTYTRNQETQYF. The CDR3, as DNA: TGCAGCACGTATACCAGGAACCAAGAGACCCAGTACTTC. Complete variable domain (other parts from reference TRBV29-1 and TRBJ2-5): SAVISQKPSRDICQRGTSLTIQCQVDSQVTMMFWYRQQPGQSLTLIATANQGSEATYESGFVIDKFPISRPNLTFSTLTVSNMSPEDSSIYLCSTYTRNQETQYFGPGTRLLVL.

The table lists this clone with a count of one. This rearrangement joins TRBV10-1 to TRBJ1-1; 9 bases map to TRBD1. Germline assignment: CDR1 WNHNN and CDR2 SYGVQD (reference sequence). V gave up 3 bases and J gave up 1 base; unmatched junction bases: 3. The CDR3 loop spans 15 amino acids. The CDR3 loop reads CASSETGGPNTEAFF. The CDR3 bases are TGCGCCAGCAGTGAAACAGGGGGCCCGAACACTGAAGCTTTCTTT.

V and J are TRBV19 and TRBJ2-2; a possible D gene is TRBD2 (7 bases). CDR3 length: 15 amino acids. Deletions cut 4 bases from V and 1 base from J, with 10 bases between. CDR1 is LNHDA and CDR2 is SQIVND in the germline V gene (reference sequence). CDR3 amino acids: CASSRGGWNTGELFF. In DNA, the CDR3 is TGTGCCAGTAGTAGGGGGGGCTGGAACACCGGGGAGCTGTTTTTT.

This clone was counted a few times. This sequence joins TRBV4-3 and TRBJ2-3, with D hard to call. Germline lookup yields CDR1 LGHNA and CDR2 YSLEER. The CDR3 totals 16 residues. Trimming stripped 4 bases from V and 0 bases from J, with 14 bases between. The CDR3 DNA follows: TGCGCCAGCAGCCGTACCGTAGAGCTAAGCACAGATACGCAGTATTTT. Its translation: CASSRTVELSTDTQYF.